Below, one T cell receptor (beta chain) is given with its context. The CDR3 is made up of 15 amino acids. Germline-derived CDR1 and CDR2 are SNHLY and FYNNEI. J gave up 5 bases and V 1 base, and 1 base lay outside the gene matches. The sample belongs to a study of blood T cell repertoires in COVID-19. Study-level background: Acute and convalescent COVID-19 samples came from the United States, Italy and Spain. PBMCs, B-cell-depleted T cells, or T cells provided the cDNA or gDNA that made up the material.

Authors' processing steps: Amplification of reference gene primers provided the estimated nucleated cell counts. TCRdb's copy holds only in-frame clones and misses some; the assay was immunoSEQ multiplex PCR. That table gives V, J and clone size, and the DNA gave D and trimming. The repertoire holds 400,000 or so clones, 80% to 90% seen once, with roughly 0.87% in the top ten. Enrolled during active infection, Seattle patients were then followed longitudinally. The receptor comes from a young man with COVID-19, enrolled during active disease. The source material was peripheral blood. This chain uses TRBV2 with TRBJ2-5; the match to TRBD2 covers 13 bases. The CDR3 DNA is TGTGCCAGCAGTGAAGGGACTAGCGGGGGTGAGACCCAGTACTTC. This encodes CASSEGTSGGETQYF.